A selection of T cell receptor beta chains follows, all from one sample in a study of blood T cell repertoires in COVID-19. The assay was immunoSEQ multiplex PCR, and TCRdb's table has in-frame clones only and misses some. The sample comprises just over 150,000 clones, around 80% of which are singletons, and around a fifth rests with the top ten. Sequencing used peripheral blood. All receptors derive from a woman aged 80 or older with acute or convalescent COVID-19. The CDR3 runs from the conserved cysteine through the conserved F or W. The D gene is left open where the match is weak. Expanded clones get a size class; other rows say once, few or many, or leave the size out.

CDR3aa: CASSGTGGSYEQYF; CDR3nt: TGTGCCAGCTCGGGGACAGGGGGCTCCTACGAGCAGTACTTC; j_gene: TRBJ2-7; d_gene: TRBD1; abundance: .; v_gene: TRBV25-1
CDR3aa: CASSQGPAGGTGELFF; CDR3nt: TGTGCCAGCAGCCAAGGTCCCGCGGGTGGGACCGGGGAGCTGTTTTTT; j_gene: TRBJ2-2; d_gene: .; abundance: once; v_gene: TRBV4-2
CDR3aa: CASSLRLAGGNEQFF; CDR3nt: TGTGCCAGCAGCTTGAGGCTAGCGGGAGGGAATGAGCAGTTCTTC; j_gene: TRBJ2-1; d_gene: TRBD2; abundance: few; v_gene: TRBV5-4
CDR3aa: CASSRGLRSSGANVLTF; CDR3nt: TGCGCCAGCAGCAGGGGGTTGAGATCTTCTGGGGCCAACGTCCTGACTTTC; j_gene: TRBJ2-6; d_gene: .; abundance: once; v_gene: TRBV5-1
CDR3aa: CASSQEVASGTEAFF; CDR3nt: TGTGCCAGCAGCCAAGAGGTGGCCTCGGGCACTGAAGCTTTCTTT; j_gene: TRBJ1-1; d_gene: .; abundance: .; v_gene: TRBV3-1/TRBV3-2
CDR3aa: CASSPSPSRVNTEAFF; CDR3nt: TGTGCCAGCAGCCCATCTCCCAGCAGGGTGAACACTGAAGCTTTCTTT; j_gene: TRBJ1-1; d_gene: .; abundance: .; v_gene: TRBV9
CDR3aa: CASSQGAVFEAFF; CDR3nt: TGCGCCAGCAGCCAAGGGGCAGTATTTGAAGCTTTCTTT; j_gene: TRBJ1-1; d_gene: .; abundance: few; v_gene: TRBV4-1
CDR3aa: CASSLDPGEETQYF; CDR3nt: TGTGCCAGCAGCTTAGATCCGGGAGAAGAGACCCAGTACTTC; j_gene: TRBJ2-5; d_gene: .; abundance: .; v_gene: TRBV11-2
CDR3aa: CASLGGYEQFF; CDR3nt: TGTGCCAGCCTAGGTGGGTATGAGCAGTTCTTC; j_gene: TRBJ2-1; d_gene: .; abundance: .; v_gene: TRBV2
CDR3aa: CASSKGGLAQETQYF; CDR3nt: TGTGCCAGTAGTAAAGGGGGACTAGCCCAAGAGACCCAGTACTTC; j_gene: TRBJ2-5; d_gene: TRBD2; abundance: .; v_gene: TRBV19
CDR3aa: CASSSTSGGPNYGYTF; CDR3nt: TGTGCCAGTAGTTCGACGTCGGGGGGCCCTAACTATGGCTACACCTTC; j_gene: TRBJ1-2; d_gene: .; abundance: .; v_gene: TRBV19